This record covers a single TCR beta chain. Antigen specificity is unknown. This CDR3 region has 14 residues. V was trimmed by 4 bases and J by 8 bases, leaving 18 bases between them. In germline, CDR1 is SQVTM, CDR2 ANQGSEA. The sample is drawn from a study of T cell responses to AZD1222 COVID-19 vaccine. Overall study context: Some second doses came at about 4 weeks and others at about 12 weeks; these were pooled.

Sequenced by immunoSEQ multiplex PCR; TCRdb stores in-frame clones only, minus some. The data show more than 95,000 clones, around nine tenths seen once. Study results and caveats: With two AZD1222 doses given, Spike-specific TCR breadth and depth both rose. Baseline seropositives among AZD1222 recipients totaled only five to seven. Females made up more of the donors, who were largely white British, and clonal diversity may have come out too low.

The sequence was collected from an adult in good health. The V call is TRBV29-1, the J call TRBJ2-1, with D maybe TRBD2 (6 bases). The sequences come from peripheral blood, collected on day 0 of AZD1222 vaccination. CDR3 protein: CSVGREVSGDEQFF. As DNA, the CDR3 is TGCAGCGTTGGGCGGGAAGTATCGGGCGATGAGCAGTTCTTC.